These 10 T cell receptor beta chains were sequenced from one sample in a study of OX40 agonist ivuxolimab in advanced cancers. Data came from immunoSEQ multiplex PCR; TCRdb stores just in-frame clones and leaves some out. The data show tens of thousands of clones, approximately 90% seen once. This specimen was CD4+ or CD8+ T cells sorted from blood, taken in a trial of the OX40 agonist ivuxolimab. These receptors came from an adult with an advanced solid tumor such as melanoma, head and neck, liver or kidney cancer.

The rearrangement links TRBV5-4 to TRBJ2-2; maybe TRBD2 (5 bases). V lost 5 bases, J lost 7 bases, and 18 bases lay in between. CDR3 length: 15 amino acids. CDR1 is SGHNT, CDR2 YYREEE, per germline (reference sequence). CDR3 amino acids: CASSTLVGRSGELFF. In DNA form, the CDR3 reads TGTGCCAGCAGTACCCTAGTGGGGAGAAGCGGGGAGCTGTTTTTT.

V usage is TRBV7-9 and J usage is TRBJ2-2, with D unresolved. Trimming left V 1 base short and J 4 bases short, with 10 bases between. Germline-derived CDR1 and CDR2 are SEHNR and FQNEAQ (reference sequence). This CDR3 has 15 residues. CDR3 sequence (DNA): TGTGCCAGCAGCTTAGGATTAACAGCCACCGGGGAGCTGTTTTTT. It codes for CASSLGLTATGELFF.

The V and J genes are TRBV7-9 and TRBJ2-5, with a possible D match to TRBD2 (6 bases). V shed 3 bases and J shed 3 bases, with 17 bases lying between them. The CDR3 has 16 amino acids. Germline CDR1 reads SEHNR; CDR2 reads FQNEAQ (reference sequence). The chain's CDR3 is CASSLPRGGIEETQYF. CDR3 nucleotide sequence: TGTGCCAGCAGCTTGCCAAGGGGAGGTATCGAAGAGACCCAGTACTTC. The full variable domain, rest sourced from reference TRBV7-9 and TRBJ2-5, is DTGVSQNPRHKITKRGQNVTFRCDPISEHNRLYWYRQTLGQGPEFLTYFQNEAQLEKSRLLSDRFSAERPKGSFSTLEIQRTEQGDSAMYLCASSLPRGGIEETQYFGPGTRLLVL.

This chain links TRBV7-8 with TRBJ2-3, with D unresolved. This CDR3 spans 15 amino acids. The V end lost 1 base, the J end lost 0 bases, and 8 bases lay between the germline ends. Germline V CDR1 and CDR2: SGHVS, FQNEAQ. The CDR3 nucleotides are TGTGCCAGCAGCTTAGTAGGGCCGAGCACAGATACGCAGTATTTT. Protein: CASSLVGPSTDTQYF.

The gene calls are TRBV9 and TRBJ2-1; 10 bases fit TRBD2. Germline lookup yields CDR1 SGDLS and CDR2 YYNGEE. The CDR3 runs to 15 residues. With 4 bases clipped from V and 4 bases from J, the junction kept 5 bases outside the gene matches. The CDR3 coding sequence is TGTGCCAGCAGCCCCCGACTAGCGGGTTACAATGAGCAGTTCTTC. Amino acids: CASSPRLAGYNEQFF.

The genes are TRBV5-4 and TRBJ1-1; 12 bases are shared with TRBD1. The J segment lost 4 bases and the V segment lost 3 bases, leaving 7 bases of the junction unmatched. CDR1 and CDR2 from the germline V gene are SGHNT and YYREEE (reference sequence). This CDR3 comprises 16 residues. CDR3 DNA sequence: TGTGCCAGCAGCTCCGGGACAGGGGGCAGGGGCACTGAAGCTTTCTTT. Amino acid sequence: CASSSGTGGRGTEAFF.

The gene calls are TRBV18 and TRBJ1-2; 7 nucleotides agree with TRBD1. CDR1 is KGHSH and CDR2 is LQKENI in the germline V gene. This CDR3 contains 16 residues. Trimming took 3 bases from V and 6 from J; bases not matched to a gene: 13. The CDR3 sequence: CASSPQQGKGYHGYTF. CDR3 bases: TGTGCCAGCTCACCTCAACAGGGGAAGGGCTATCATGGCTACACCTTC.

The chain is built from TRBV5-4 and TRBJ2-6; a weak D match, TRBD1 (6 bases). The CDR3 has 17 amino acids. The V end was cut by 0 bases, the J end by 0 bases, with 10 bases between. CDR1 is SGHNT, CDR2 YYREEE, per germline (reference sequence). Here the CDR3 reads CASSLGGRGSGANVLTF. Here the CDR3 DNA reads TGTGCCAGCAGCTTGGGCGGCAGGGGCTCTGGGGCCAACGTCCTGACTTTC.

The rearrangement links TRBV5-6 to TRBJ1-2; D remains ambiguous. CDR1 is SGHDT, CDR2 YYEEEE, per germline. Trimming shortened V by 0 bases and J by 9 bases, and 9 bases separated the two germline ends. CDR3 length: 12 amino acids. This chain's CDR3 is CASSLVAGSYTF. CDR3 bases: TGTGCCAGCAGCTTGGTTGCCGGTAGCTACACCTTC.

The chain combines TRBV7-9 with TRBJ2-2, with 10 nucleotides matching TRBD1. The CDR3 has 15 amino acids. After removal of 5 bases from V and 8 bases from J, the junction contained 8 bases not matched to a gene. Germline CDR1 reads SEHNR; CDR2 reads FQNEAQ (reference sequence). The CDR3 protein is CASSRGTGDSGELFF. In DNA, the CDR3 is TGTGCCAGCAGCCGGGGGACAGGGGATTCAGGGGAGCTGTTTTTT. The complete variable domain, with remaining parts taken from reference TRBV7-9 and TRBJ2-2, reads DTGVSQNPRHKITKRGQNVTFRCDPISEHNRLYWYRQTLGQGPEFLTYFQNEAQLEKSRLLSDRFSAERPKGSFSTLEIQRTEQGDSAMYLCASSRGTGDSGELFFGEGSRLTVL.